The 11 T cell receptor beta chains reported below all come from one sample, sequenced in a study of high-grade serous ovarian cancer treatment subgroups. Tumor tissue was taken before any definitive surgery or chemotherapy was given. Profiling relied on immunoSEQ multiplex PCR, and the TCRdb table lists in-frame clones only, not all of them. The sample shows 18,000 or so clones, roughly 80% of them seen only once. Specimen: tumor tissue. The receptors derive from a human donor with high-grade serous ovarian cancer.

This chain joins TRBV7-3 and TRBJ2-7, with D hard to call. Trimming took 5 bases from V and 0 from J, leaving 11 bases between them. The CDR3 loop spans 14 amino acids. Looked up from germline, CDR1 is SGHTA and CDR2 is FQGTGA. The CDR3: CASSPSPSSYEQYF. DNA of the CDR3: TGTGCCAGCAGCCCTTCGCCTAGCTCCTACGAGCAGTACTTC.

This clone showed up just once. The CDR3 here is CASSLADPLAGGTNTGELFF. CDR3 DNA sequence: TGTGCCAGCAGCTTAGCGGATCCCCTTGCGGGAGGTACGAACACCGGGGAGCTGTTTTTT. This chain joins TRBV7-8 and TRBJ2-2; 8 nucleotides match TRBD2. CDR1 SGHVS and CDR2 FQNEAQ come from the germline V gene. The junction had 12 bases not matched to a gene; V was cut back by 0 bases and J by 0 bases. This CDR3 has 20 amino acids.

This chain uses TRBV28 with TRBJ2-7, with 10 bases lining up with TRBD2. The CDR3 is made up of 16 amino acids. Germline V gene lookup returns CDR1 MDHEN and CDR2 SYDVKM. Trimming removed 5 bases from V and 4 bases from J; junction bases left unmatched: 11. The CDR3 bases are TGTGCCAGCAGTCTATCAGCGGGAGGGGTTTTATACGAGCAGTACTTC. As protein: CASSLSAGGVLYEQYF.

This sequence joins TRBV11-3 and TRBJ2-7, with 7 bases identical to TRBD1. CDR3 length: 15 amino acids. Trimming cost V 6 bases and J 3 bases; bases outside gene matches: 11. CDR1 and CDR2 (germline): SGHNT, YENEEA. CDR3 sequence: CASSLSQGVGYEQYF. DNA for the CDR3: TGTGCCAGCAGTTTATCCCAGGGGGTAGGCTACGAGCAGTACTTC.

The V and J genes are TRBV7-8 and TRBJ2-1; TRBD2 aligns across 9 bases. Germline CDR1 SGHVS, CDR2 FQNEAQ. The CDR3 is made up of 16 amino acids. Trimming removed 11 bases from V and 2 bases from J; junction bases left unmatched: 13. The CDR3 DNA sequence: TGTGCCTCCAACAGGGCGGGAGGGGGAACCTACAATGAGCAGTTCTTC. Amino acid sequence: CASNRAGGGTYNEQFF.

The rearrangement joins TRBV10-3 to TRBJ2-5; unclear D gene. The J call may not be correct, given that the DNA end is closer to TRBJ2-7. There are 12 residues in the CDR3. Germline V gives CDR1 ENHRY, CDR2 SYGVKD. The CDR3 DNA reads TGTGCCATCAGTGAGTCTCGGTACGAGCAGTACTTC. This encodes CAISESRYEQYF.

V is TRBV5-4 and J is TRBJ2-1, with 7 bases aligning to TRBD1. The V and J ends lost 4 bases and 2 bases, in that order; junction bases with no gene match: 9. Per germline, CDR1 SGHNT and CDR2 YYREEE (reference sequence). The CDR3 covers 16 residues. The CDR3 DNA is TGTGCCAGCAGCGAACCGACAGGGATCCCCTACAATGAGCAGTTCTTC. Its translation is CASSEPTGIPYNEQFF.

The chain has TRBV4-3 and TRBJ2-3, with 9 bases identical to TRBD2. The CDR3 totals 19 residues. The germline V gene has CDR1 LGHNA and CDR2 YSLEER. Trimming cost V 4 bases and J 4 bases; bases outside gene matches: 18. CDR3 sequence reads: CASSPRESVAGDPPDTQYF. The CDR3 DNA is TGCGCCAGCAGCCCCAGAGAATCGGTAGCGGGAGACCCTCCAGATACGCAGTATTTT.

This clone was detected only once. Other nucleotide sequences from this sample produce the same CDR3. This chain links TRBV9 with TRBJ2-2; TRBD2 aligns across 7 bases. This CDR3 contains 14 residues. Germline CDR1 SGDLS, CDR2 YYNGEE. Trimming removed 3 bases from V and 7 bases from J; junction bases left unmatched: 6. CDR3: CASSGWTGGGELFF. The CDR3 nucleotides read TGTGCCAGCAGCGGGTGGACGGGGGGCGGGGAGCTGTTTTTT.

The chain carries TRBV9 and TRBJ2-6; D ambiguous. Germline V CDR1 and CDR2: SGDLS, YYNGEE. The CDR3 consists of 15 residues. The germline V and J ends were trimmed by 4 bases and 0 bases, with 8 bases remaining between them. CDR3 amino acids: CASSPPLSGANVLTF. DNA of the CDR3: TGTGCCAGCAGCCCCCCCCTCTCTGGGGCCAACGTCCTGACTTTC.

CDR3 bases: TGTGCCACCAGCTTACTTCGGGAGGCGGAGGGGTCCTACGAGCAGTACTTC. As protein: CATSLLREAEGSYEQYF. The chain employs TRBV15 and TRBJ2-7, with 7 bases fitting TRBD2. The CDR3 sequence is 17 residues long. CDR1 is LNHNV, CDR2 YYDKDF, per germline (reference sequence). Trimming removed 5 bases from V and 1 base from J; junction bases left unmatched: 14.